Below, 28 T cell receptor beta chains from the same sample are listed, as sequenced in a study of T cells in Graves' hyperthyroidism and ophthalmopathy. TCR beta CDR3 region amplification was performed from RNA transcripts. HTBI primers were employed in a first-round RT-PCR of the TCR CDR3. MiXCR, applied by TCRdb to the multiplex PCR reads, yields one record per CDR3 protein. The table lists about 210,000 distinct CDR3 sequences, about a sixth of them singletons. Input material: blood. All receptors come from a man aged 45 to 65 with Graves' hyperthyroidism.

This clonotype was counted ten times or more. The rearrangement joins TRBV3-1 to TRBJ2-5; TRBD1 might be the D (6 bases). Germline CDR1 reads LGHDT; CDR2 reads YNNKEL (reference sequence). This CDR3 region has 16 residues. V shed 4 bases and J shed 5 bases, with 20 bases lying between them. CDR3 nucleotides: TGTGCCAGCAGCCCGTGGCTGGGGGCTAGGGGTGAGACCCAGTACTTC. Amino acid sequence: CASSPWLGARGETQYF.

This clonotype was recorded a few times. The CDR3 loop reads CASSKDSSYNSPLHF. The CDR3 DNA sequence: TGTGCCAGCTCAAAGGACAGCTCCTATAATTCACCCCTCCACTTT. The gene calls are TRBV18 and TRBJ1-6; D possibly corresponds to TRBD1 (6 bases). This CDR3 region has 15 residues. The germline V gene has CDR1 KGHSH and CDR2 LQKENI. The germline V and J ends were trimmed by 5 bases and 0 bases, with 8 bases remaining between them.

The sample holds many counts of this clonotype. The V gene is TRBV6-1, the J gene TRBJ2-1; the match to TRBD2 covers 7 bases. Germline V gene data show CDR1 as MNHNS and CDR2 as SASEGT. The CDR3 loop spans 19 amino acids. The ends lost 3 bases at V and 8 bases at J; junction bases unmatched: 22. CDR3 sequence (DNA): TGTGCCAGCAGTGATACCCGGGTTTATCGCAGGGACCGGGGGGATGAGCAGTTCTTC. Translated: CASSDTRVYRRDRGDEQFF.

The J gene is TRBJ1-5, the V gene TRBV6-2 or TRBV6-3; a possible D gene is TRBD1 (5 bases). This CDR3 has 15 residues. Looked up from germline, CDR1 is MNHEY and CDR2 is SVGEGT. With 10 bases removed from V and 4 bases from J, the gap between germline ends came to 20 bases. The CDR3, as DNA: TGTGCCACCTCCCAGCCAGGACAAAGTAATCAGCCCCAGCATTTT. Amino acids: CATSQPGQSNQPQHF.

This clonotype was counted between two and nine times. The CDR3 here is CASSVGALSDTQYF. In nucleotides, the CDR3 is TGTGCCAGCAGCGTTGGGGCCCTCTCGGATACGCAGTATTTT. The chain couples TRBV9 to TRBJ2-3; perhaps TRBD1 as D (5 bases). V shed 2 bases and J shed 6 bases, with 13 bases lying between them. The CDR3 consists of 14 residues. Germline assignment: CDR1 SGDLS and CDR2 YYNGEE.

This clonotype has just a few counts. Germline is not matched at one junction end, which may reflect a read error. J is TRBJ2-7 and V is TRBV5-5; possibly TRBD2 for D (6 bases). This CDR3 comprises 14 residues. The V gene's germline CDR1 is SGHKS and CDR2 YYEKEE (reference sequence). CDR3 nucleotide sequence: TGTGCCAGCAGATTGGGACTGGGGACCTACGAGCAGTACTTC. It specifies CASRLGLGTYEQYF.

This clonotype has at least ten counts. V gene TRBV7-9 combines with J gene TRBJ2-7; D is undetermined. Germline V lookup: CDR1 SEHNR, CDR2 FQNEAQ (reference sequence). Trimming removed 5 bases at V and 6 bases at J, with 8 bases between. The length of the CDR3 is 11 residues. The CDR3 is CASSPGGEQYF. The CDR3 DNA sequence: TGTGCCAGCAGCCCAGGTGGCGAGCAGTACTTC.

This clonotype showed up many times. The CDR3 spells CASSQENRDTQYF. CDR3 sequence (DNA): TGTGCCAGCAGCCAAGAAAACCGGGATACGCAGTATTTT. The chain uses TRBV3-1 and TRBJ2-3; D unresolved. Germline V CDR1 and CDR2: LGHDT, YNNKEL (reference sequence). The V end was cut by 0 bases, the J end by 6 bases, with 7 bases between. The CDR3 spans 13 residues.

This clonotype was seen only a few times. The genes are TRBV20-1 and TRBJ1-2; D is undetermined. Germline-derived CDR1 and CDR2 are DFQATT and SNEGSKA (reference sequence). Trimming cost V 3 bases and J 1 base, with 9 bases left between them. The CDR3 covers 13 residues. The CDR3 nucleotides are TGCAGTGCTAGTCCCTCTGTTAACTATGGCTACACCTTC. Protein sequence: CSASPSVNYGYTF.

Ten or more counts support this clonotype. V is TRBV4-1 and J is TRBJ1-1; D is unclear. Germline V gene data show CDR1 as MGHRA and CDR2 as YSYEKL. The germline V and J ends were trimmed by 1 base and 3 bases, with 15 bases remaining between them. The CDR3 is made up of 16 amino acids. CDR3 in amino acids: CASSQVRGRRDTEAFF. CDR3 bases: TGCGCCAGCAGCCAAGTCAGAGGGAGGAGGGACACTGAAGCTTTCTTT.

The J gene is TRBJ1-5, the V gene TRBV6-4, with D unresolved. The germline V and J ends were trimmed by 3 bases and 6 bases, with 9 bases remaining between them. The germline V gene has CDR1 MRHNA and CDR2 SNTAGT. The CDR3 length is 13 residues. The DNA for the CDR3 is TGTGCCAGCAGTGAAACGTTAGGTCAGCCCCAGCATTTT. Protein: CASSETLGQPQHF.

The chain is built from TRBV5-1 and TRBJ2-1, with D possibly TRBD2 on 6 matching bases. CDR3 length: 15 amino acids. Trimming took off 4 bases at V and 1 base at J, with 12 bases between the two ends. Per germline, CDR1 SGHRS and CDR2 YFSETQ. The CDR3: CASSPEGDSYNEQFF. The DNA for the CDR3 is TGCGCCAGCAGCCCGGAGGGAGATTCCTACAATGAGCAGTTCTTC.

This chain links TRBV27 with TRBJ2-7; D possibly matches TRBD1 or TRBD2 (6 bases each). V was pared by 5 bases and J by 4 bases, with 15 bases between. The CDR3 length is 14 residues. Germline CDR1 reads MNHEY; CDR2 reads SMNVEV (reference sequence). CDR3 amino acids: CASSISRGGYEQYF. The CDR3 nucleotides read TGTGCCAGCAGTATTAGCAGAGGGGGGTACGAGCAGTACTTC.

This clonotype occurred many times. The genes are TRBV7-9 and TRBJ2-1; D gene ambiguous. The CDR3 loop spans 15 amino acids. Germline V lookup: CDR1 SEHNR, CDR2 FQNEAQ (reference sequence). The V end lost 4 bases, the J end lost 3 bases, and 13 bases lay between the germline ends. The CDR3 spells CASSYDSFYYNEQFF. CDR3 nucleotides: TGTGCCAGCAGCTACGACTCGTTTTACTACAATGAGCAGTTCTTC.

There are many counts of this clonotype. The V call is TRBV7-6, the J call TRBJ2-1, with a tentative D call TRBD2 (5 bases). Trimming stripped 4 bases from V and 10 bases from J, with 20 bases between. The CDR3 is 15 amino acids. The germline V gene encodes CDR1 SGHVS and CDR2 FNYEAQ. CDR3 nucleotide sequence: TGTGCCAGCAGCTCTTATAAATCGCGGACTGGAGAGCAGTTCTTC. Translated: CASSSYKSRTGEQFF. Variable domain in full (rest from reference TRBV7-6 and TRBJ2-1): GAGVSQSPRYKVTKRGQDVALRCDPISGHVSLYWYRQALGQGPEFLTYFNYEAQQDKSGLPNDRFSAERPEGSISTLTIQRTEQRDSAMYRCASSSYKSRTGEQFFGPGTRLTVL.

A few counts support this clonotype. The chain employs TRBV4-2 and TRBJ2-6; the D is unclear. V dropped 0 bases and J dropped 5 bases, with 11 bases sitting between them. Germline values: CDR1 LGHNA, CDR2 YNFKEQ. This CDR3 spans 16 amino acids. CDR3 bases: TGTGCCAGCAGCCAAGAAGGCGTCAGTAGGGCCAACGTCCTGACTTTC. This encodes CASSQEGVSRANVLTF.

This clonotype was recorded a few times. This chain links TRBV11-2 with TRBJ2-1, with TRBD1 matching 9 bases. From germline, CDR1 is SGHAT and CDR2 FQNNGV. This CDR3 is 17 amino acids long. V was pared by 5 bases and J by 3 bases, with 11 bases of the junction left unmatched. CDR3 protein: CASSPRLGTGYYNEQFF. The CDR3 coding sequence is TGTGCCAGCAGCCCCCGGCTCGGGACAGGGTACTACAATGAGCAGTTCTTC.

The chain's CDR3 is CASSLGDRGNTGELFF. The CDR3, as DNA: TGTGCCAGCAGTTTAGGGGACAGGGGGAACACCGGGGAGCTGTTTTTT. The V and J genes are TRBV12-3 or TRBV12-4 and TRBJ2-2; TRBD1 matches at 10 bases. V gave up 1 base and J gave up 1 base; unmatched junction bases: 0. The CDR3 runs 16 residues.

This clonotype has ten or more counts. The J gene is TRBJ2-3, the V gene TRBV3-1; TRBD2 agrees at 8 bases. The CDR3 loop spans 17 amino acids. Per germline, CDR1 LGHDT and CDR2 YNNKEL (reference sequence). V trimming: 5 bases; J trimming: 3 bases; junction bases outside the gene matches: 13. Here the CDR3 DNA reads TGTGCCAGCAGCTACCTGGGAAGCGGGAGCGGGACAGATACGCAGTATTTT. Its translation is CASSYLGSGSGTDTQYF.

The chain uses TRBV7-9 and TRBJ2-7; no definite D call. The CDR3 runs 14 residues. V lost 1 base and J 2 bases, leaving 9 bases between the germline ends. Germline V lookup: CDR1 SEHNR, CDR2 FQNEAQ (reference sequence). The CDR3 DNA follows: TGTGCCAGCAGCTTAGAAGTCAGCACCTACGAGCAGTACTTC. Protein: CASSLEVSTYEQYF.

This clonotype was seen repeatedly, ten times or more. The J gene is TRBJ1-1, the V gene TRBV20-1; no reliable D call. Deletions cut 1 base from V and 0 bases from J, with 15 bases between. In germline, CDR1 is DFQATT, CDR2 SNEGSKA (reference sequence). The CDR3 has 16 residues. The CDR3 reads CSARVDAGMVNTEAFF. In DNA form, the CDR3 reads TGCAGTGCTAGAGTGGACGCGGGGATGGTGAACACTGAAGCTTTCTTT.

The V call is TRBV3-1, the J call TRBJ2-1, with 8 bases identical to TRBD2. The V and J ends lost 8 bases and 4 bases, in that order; junction bases with no gene match: 13. Germline V CDR1 and CDR2: LGHDT, YNNKEL (reference sequence). The CDR3 extends over 16 amino acids. The DNA for the CDR3 is TGTGCCAGCCGACCTACAGCGGGAGCAAGTTACAATGAGCAGTTCTTC. Amino acid sequence: CASRPTAGASYNEQFF.

The chain has TRBV12-3 or TRBV12-4 and TRBJ2-1; D is uncertain. Trimming removed 6 bases from V and 7 bases from J, with 13 bases in between. The CDR3 is 13 residues long. In DNA form, the CDR3 reads TGTGCCAGCAGCCAAGTTGGGCCGAATGAGCAGTTCTTC. Protein product: CASSQVGPNEQFF.

The rearrangement joins TRBV12-3 or TRBV12-4 to TRBJ2-4, with a weak D call TRBD2 (6 bases). The CDR3 consists of 15 residues. V lost 5 bases and J 1 base, leaving 12 bases between the germline ends. The CDR3 DNA sequence: TGTGCCAGCAGTCAACGCCGGGAGGCCAAAAACATTCAGTACTTC. Translated: CASSQRREAKNIQYF.

The V gene is TRBV20-1, the J gene TRBJ2-1; 8 nucleotides match TRBD2. Germline CDR1 reads DFQATT; CDR2 reads SNEGSKA (reference sequence). The CDR3 consists of 17 residues. V was pared by 6 bases and J by 5 bases, with 18 bases of the junction left unmatched. DNA of the CDR3: TGCAGTGCCGCTAGCGCCTCCTGGCGGGAGGTGGACAATGAGCAGTTCTTC. Translation gives CSAASASWREVDNEQFF.

This clonotype showed up just a few times. The chain couples TRBV5-4 to TRBJ2-1, with D perhaps being TRBD1 or TRBD2 (5 bases each). Trimming took off 2 bases at V and 1 base at J, with 10 bases between the two ends. The CDR3 has 15 amino acids. Germline V CDR1 and CDR2: SGHNT, YYREEE (reference sequence). CDR3 region: CASSLWGSSYNEQFF. DNA for the CDR3: TGTGCCAGCAGCTTATGGGGGAGTTCCTACAATGAGCAGTTCTTC. The variable domain in full, with the rest retrieved from reference TRBV5-4 and TRBJ2-1, is ETGVTQSPTHLIKTRGQQVTLRCSSQSGHNTVSWYQQALGQGPQFIFQYYREEENGRGNFPPRFSGLQFPNYSSELNVNALELDDSALYLCASSLWGSSYNEQFFGPGTRLTVL.

This clonotype showed up just a few times. V and J are TRBV7-9 and TRBJ2-3; D possibly corresponds to TRBD1 (5 bases). This CDR3 region has 13 residues. CDR1 is SEHNR and CDR2 is FQNEAQ in the germline V gene (reference sequence). The germline V and J ends were trimmed by 3 bases and 4 bases, with 8 bases remaining between them. DNA of the CDR3: TGTGCCAGCAGCTTGGTGGGGCCAGATACGCAGTATTTT. It yields the protein CASSLVGPDTQYF.

The V and J genes are TRBV10-3 and TRBJ1-2; TRBD1 might be the D (5 bases). Trimming cost V 3 bases and J 2 bases, with 13 bases left between them. Germline V lookup: CDR1 ENHRY, CDR2 SYGVKD. The CDR3 totals 15 residues. DNA of the CDR3: TGTGCCATCAGTGAAAGTTTGGGACGGAACTATGGCTACACCTTC. This encodes CAISESLGRNYGYTF.